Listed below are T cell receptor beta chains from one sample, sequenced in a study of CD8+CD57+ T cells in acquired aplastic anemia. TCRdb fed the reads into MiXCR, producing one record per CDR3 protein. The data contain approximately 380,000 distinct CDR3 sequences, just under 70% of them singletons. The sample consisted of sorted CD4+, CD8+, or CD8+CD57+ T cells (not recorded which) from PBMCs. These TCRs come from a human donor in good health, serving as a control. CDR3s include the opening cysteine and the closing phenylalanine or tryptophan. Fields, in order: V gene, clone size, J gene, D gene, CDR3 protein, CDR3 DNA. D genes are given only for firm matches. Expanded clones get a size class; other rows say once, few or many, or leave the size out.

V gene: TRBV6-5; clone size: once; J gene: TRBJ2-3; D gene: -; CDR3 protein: CASKVGSDTQYF; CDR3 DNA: TGTGCCAGTAAGGTAGGGTCAGATACGCAGTATTTT
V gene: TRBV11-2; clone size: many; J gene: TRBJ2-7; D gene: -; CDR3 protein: CASSLERGPSYEQYF; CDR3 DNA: TGTGCCAGCAGCTTGGAGAGGGGCCCCTCCTACGAGCAGTACTTC
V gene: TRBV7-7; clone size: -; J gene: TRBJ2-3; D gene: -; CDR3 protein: CASSPRLTATQYF; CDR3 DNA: TGTGCCAGCAGCCCGCGACTGACAGCTACGCAGTACTTT
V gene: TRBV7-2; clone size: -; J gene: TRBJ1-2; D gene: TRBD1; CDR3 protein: CASSQMTGGETQYTF; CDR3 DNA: TGTGCCAGCAGCCAGATGACAGGGGGAGAGACCCAGTACACCTTC
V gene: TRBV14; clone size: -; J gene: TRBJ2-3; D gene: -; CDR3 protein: CASSQEGRSDTQYF; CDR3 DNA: TGTGCCAGCAGCCAAGAGGGGCGGTCGGATACGCAGTATTTT
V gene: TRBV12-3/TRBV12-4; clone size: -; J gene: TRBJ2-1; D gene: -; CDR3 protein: CASSLRDRYNEQFF; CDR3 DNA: TGTGCCAGCAGCTTGAGAGACAGATACAATGAGCAGTTCTTC
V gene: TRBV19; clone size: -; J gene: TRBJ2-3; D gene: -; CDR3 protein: CASSREPTDAQYF; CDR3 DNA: TGTGCCAGTAGTCGGGAACCGACAGATGCGCAGTATTTT
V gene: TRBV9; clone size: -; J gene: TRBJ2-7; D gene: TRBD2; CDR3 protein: CASSPPSGGANEQYF; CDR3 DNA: TGTGCCAGCAGCCCGCCTAGCGGGGGGGCCAACGAGCAGTACTTC
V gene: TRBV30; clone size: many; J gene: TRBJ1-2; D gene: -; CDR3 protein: CAWSVVDRGGYTF; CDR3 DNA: TGTGCCTGGAGTGTAGTGGACCGGGGCGGCTACACCTTC
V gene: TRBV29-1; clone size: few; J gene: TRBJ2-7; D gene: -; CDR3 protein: CSVEVRTDAWGEQYF; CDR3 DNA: TGCAGCGTTGAAGTTCGGACGGATGCTTGGGGTGAGCAGTACTTC
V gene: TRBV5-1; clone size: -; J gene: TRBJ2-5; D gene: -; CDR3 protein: CASSAKGREETQYF; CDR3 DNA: TGTGCCAGCAGCGCAAAGGGCCGAGAAGAGACCCAGTACTTC
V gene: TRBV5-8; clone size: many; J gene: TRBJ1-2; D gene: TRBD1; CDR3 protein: CASTARLGTGSNYGYTF; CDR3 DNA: TGTGCCAGCACCGCCCGCCTCGGGACAGGGTCTAACTATGGCTACACCTTC
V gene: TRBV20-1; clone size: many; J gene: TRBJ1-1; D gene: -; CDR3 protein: CSAFQGAEAFF; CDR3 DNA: TGCAGTGCTTTCCAGGGCGCTGAAGCTTTCTTT
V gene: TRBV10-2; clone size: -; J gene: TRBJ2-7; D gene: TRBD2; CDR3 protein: CASGGLAGVGEQYF; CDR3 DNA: TGCGCCAGCGGGGGACTAGCGGGGGTGGGGGAGCAGTACTTC
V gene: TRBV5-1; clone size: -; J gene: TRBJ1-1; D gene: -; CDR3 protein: CASSFAAGENTEAFF; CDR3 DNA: TGCGCCAGCAGCTTCGCAGCGGGGGAGAACACTGAAGCTTTCTTT
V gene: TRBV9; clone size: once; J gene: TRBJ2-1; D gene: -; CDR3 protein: CASSVGVQPNSPQFF; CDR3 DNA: TGTGCCAGCAGCGTGGGTGTACAGCCTAATTCACCCCAGTTCTTC
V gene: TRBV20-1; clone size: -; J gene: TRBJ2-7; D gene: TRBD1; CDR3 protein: CSARTGALEQYF; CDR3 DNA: TGCAGTGCTAGGACAGGGGCACTCGAGCAGTACTTC
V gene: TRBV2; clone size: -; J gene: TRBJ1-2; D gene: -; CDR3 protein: CASSKRETYEYTF; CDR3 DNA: TGTGCCAGCAGTAAACGGGAGACCTATGAGTACACTTTC
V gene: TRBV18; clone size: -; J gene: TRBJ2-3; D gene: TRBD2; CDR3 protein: CASSPLRDYPAPQYF; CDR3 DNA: TGTGCCAGCTCACCTCTCCGGGACTATCCTGCCCCGCAGTATTTT
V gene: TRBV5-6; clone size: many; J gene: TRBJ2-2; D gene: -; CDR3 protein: CASSRRAGLAHTGELFF; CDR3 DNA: TGTGCCAGCAGCCGGAGGGCGGGCCTAGCGCATACCGGGGAGCTGTTTTTT
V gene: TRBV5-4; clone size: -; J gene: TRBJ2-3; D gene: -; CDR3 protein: CASSVAQYF; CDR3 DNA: TGTGCCAGCAGCGTTGCGCAGTATTTT
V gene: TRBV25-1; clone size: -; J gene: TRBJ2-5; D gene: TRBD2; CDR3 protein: CASSDTGLAEETQYF; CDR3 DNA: TGTGCCAGCAGTGACACCGGACTAGCGGAAGAGACCCAGTACTTC
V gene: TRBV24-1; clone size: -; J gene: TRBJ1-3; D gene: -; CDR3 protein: CATSDPSREAGNTIYF; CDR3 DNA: TGTGCCACCAGTGATCCCTCTAGGGAGGCTGGAAACACCATATATTTT
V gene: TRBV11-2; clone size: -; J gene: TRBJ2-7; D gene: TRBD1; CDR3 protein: CASSLGAAQGTYEQYF; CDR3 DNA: TGTGCCAGCAGCTTAGGGGCGGCACAGGGGACCTACGAGCAGTACTTC
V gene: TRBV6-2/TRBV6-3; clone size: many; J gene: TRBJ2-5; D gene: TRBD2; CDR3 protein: CASSYSPLAGGRRETQYF; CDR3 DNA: TGTGCCAGCAGTTACTCTCCCCTAGCGGGGGGGAGGCGAGAGACCCAGTACTTC
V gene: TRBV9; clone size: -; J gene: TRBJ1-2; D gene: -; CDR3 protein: CASTVREGPTYGYTF; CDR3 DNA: TGTGCCAGCACCGTACGGGAAGGGCCAACCTATGGCTACACCTTC
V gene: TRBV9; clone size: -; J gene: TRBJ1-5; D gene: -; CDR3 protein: CASSEHLYNQPQHF; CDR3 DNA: TGTGCCAGCAGCGAACACCTGTATAATCAGCCCCAGCATTTT
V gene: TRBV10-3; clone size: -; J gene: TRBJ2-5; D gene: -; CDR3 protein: CASSFRGTQETQYF; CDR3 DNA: TGTGCCAGCAGCTTCCGGGGCACCCAAGAGACCCAGTACTTC
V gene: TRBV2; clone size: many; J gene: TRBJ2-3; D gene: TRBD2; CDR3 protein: CASSQPSGGPSRDTQYF; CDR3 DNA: TGTGCCAGCAGTCAGCCTAGCGGGGGCCCGTCCAGGGATACGCAGTATTTT